This T cell receptor beta chain originates from a study of shared clonotypes between healthy human individuals. Whole-study findings and limits: Researchers sampled blood only, noting tissue repertoires likely differ.

Authors' processing steps: ImmunoSEQ supplied junction-only sequences lacking quality scores, so filtering was different. Profiling relied on immunoSEQ multiplex PCR, and the TCRdb table lists in-frame clones only, not all of them. Clone size and V and J calls were adopted from that table, with D and trimming inferred from the DNA. The top ten clones hold under 2% of a sample with around 1.9 million clones, about 92% of them seen once. Germline V gene data show CDR1 as SGDLS and CDR2 as YYNGEE. The ends were cut back, 4 bases at V and 5 bases at J, with 12 bases in the middle. The CDR3 spans 13 residues. A word on this clone: Antigen: not known.

Positive CCR7 selection of CD45RO-negative cells yielded the naive CD8 cells, and terminally differentiated effector memory CD45RA+ cells were excluded. Recent vaccinations or acute infections were absent in the healthy HIV-negative adult donors. The specimen sequenced was naive CD8+ T cells from PBMCs. This receptor was obtained from a man aged 18 to 35 in good health. Some clones in this sample may be carry-over from other donors' samples. V and J are TRBV9 and TRBJ1-1; D is uncertain. The CDR3 DNA reads as TGTGCCAGCAGCCCCAGTGGGGTTACTGAAGCTTTCTTT. Protein sequence: CASSPSGVTEAFF.